This T cell receptor beta chain stems from a study of T cells in Graves' hyperthyroidism and ophthalmopathy (dated by TCRdb to between 2018 and 2020). With respect to the entire study: Peripheral blood samples were taken at the time of initial diagnosis, prior to any treatment. To identify TCR V-J signatures that set the groups apart, the researchers used a discovery cohort of more than 95 patients, made up of 40 to 45 with Graves' ophthalmopathy and some 56 with stable Graves' hyperthyroidism. Prospective prediction of ophthalmopathy was tested in an independent validation cohort consisting of 18 hyperthyroidism patients and 15 to 17 patients who later progressed to ophthalmopathy. The 95 to 100 discovery patients were randomly divided into training and test sets at a 7:3 ratio. In addition, the study compared T-cell repertoires in thyroid tissue and in blood from six Graves' hyperthyroidism patients. Once sampling was done, hyperthyroidism patients were given methimazole at a starting dose of 30 mg daily, whereas ophthalmopathy patients were given high-dose intravenous methylprednisolone. TCR Vbeta CDR3 sequencing of some 140 peripheral blood samples (more than 40 ophthalmopathy, 70 to 85 hyperthyroidism and around 17 progressor patients) is reported in the paper.

The CDR3 contains 15 residues, cysteine and phenylalanine counted. The sequence is cut down to CDR3 DNA, 45 bases in frame from base 1. Here V drops 3 bases and J drops 2 bases, and the junction holds 4 bases not matched to any gene. The table lists this clonotype with many counts. Its antigen is currently not known. Base quality data are lacking; no much larger clone is found one base away. In the ophthalmopathy patients, disease was moderately to severely active, with a Clinical Activity Score of 3 or more, a NOSPECS grade of 4 or more, and a duration of less than 3 months. The study excluded patients with uncontrolled infections, other autoimmune diseases, pregnancy or lactation. Clinical symptoms, serum thyroxine and TRAb, thyroid ultrasound, and orbital computed tomography formed the basis for the diagnoses. PBMCs were separated from approximately 9.9 ml of fresh peripheral blood using Ficoll-Paque density gradient centrifugation. Trizol reagent was used to extract total RNA, and RNA quality was then checked on an Agilent 2100 Bioanalyzer.

TCR beta CDR3 regions were amplified from RNA transcripts. A first-round RT-PCR of the TCR CDR3 used the HTBI primer set with the Qiagen OneStep RT-PCR kit. Libraries were constructed in a second round of multiplex PCR, after which size selection and purification were carried out. The libraries were sequenced on an Illumina HiSeq2000 using paired-end 100 bp reads. In the paper's pipeline: SOAPnuke was used to process the raw data, removing reads that contained adapters or uncalled bases, had a mean Phred below 15, or lacked an exact match to the constant primer or identifier. COPE v1.2.5 was used to merge high-quality paired reads, and clonotypes were defined as unique nucleotide sequences. MiTCR v1.1 was used to align the clonotypes against IMGT TRBV, TRBD and TRBJ reference segments. Analysis was restricted to V-J combinations with a frequency above 0.0001, which covered roughly 99% of repertoires. The TCS score was defined as F50 (clonal expansion) divided by E x V (chaos), with BLOSUM62-based TCRdist calculated between CDR3 peptides within each V-J. Welch's t-statistics and random forest reduced around 520 V-J features to about 13, which were used in a naive Bayes classifier (R e1071). The raw public data were reprocessed by TCRdb itself: fastp quality trimming at Q25, MiXCR clonotype calling, in-frame beta chains only. Every CDR3 protein is listed once, alongside the most common genes and DNA of its rows. TCRdb, rather than the study authors, made the V and J calls. This sample has around 690,000 distinct CDR3 sequences in its table, and around 21% of those were observed once. Of the sample, under 35% falls within the top ten clones.

The paper as a whole reports these results and caveats: During validation, the model predicted progression to ophthalmopathy a median of roughly six months ahead of onset, with around 71% sensitivity and 72% to 85% specificity. Ophthalmopathy was separated from stable hyperthyroidism by a 13 V-J signature model, with approximately 89% sensitivity and 81% to 83% specificity obtained in cross-validation and 80%/75% obtained in testing. No statistical method was used to fix the sample size in advance, and group allocation was not hidden from the investigators. Blood samples also contained most of the expanded thyroid clonotypes (frequency above 0.001), which suggests that blood repertoires may reflect thyroid immune responses.

The clonotype originates from a man aged 25-45 years with Graves' ophthalmopathy. Sample: blood. The chain is assembled from TRBV12-3 or TRBV12-4 and TRBJ2-7; 10 bases in the junction line up with TRBD1. DNA sequence: TGTGCCAGCAGTTTCCGACAGGGGGCACCCTACGAGCAGTACTTC. Protein translation: CASSFRQGAPYEQYF.